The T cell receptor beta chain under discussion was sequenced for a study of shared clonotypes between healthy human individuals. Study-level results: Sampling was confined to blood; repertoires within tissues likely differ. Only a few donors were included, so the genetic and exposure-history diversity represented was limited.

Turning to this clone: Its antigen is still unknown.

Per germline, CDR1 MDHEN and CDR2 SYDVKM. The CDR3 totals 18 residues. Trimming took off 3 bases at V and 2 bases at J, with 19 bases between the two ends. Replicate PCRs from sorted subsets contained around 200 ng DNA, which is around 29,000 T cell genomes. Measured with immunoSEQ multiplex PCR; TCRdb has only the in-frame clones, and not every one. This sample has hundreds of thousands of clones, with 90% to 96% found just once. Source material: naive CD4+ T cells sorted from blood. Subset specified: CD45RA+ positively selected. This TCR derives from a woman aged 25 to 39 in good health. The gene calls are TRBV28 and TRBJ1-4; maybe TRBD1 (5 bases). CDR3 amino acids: CASSLNRGLLATNEKLFF. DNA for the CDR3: TGTGCCAGCAGTTTGAACCGGGGACTCCTGGCTACTAATGAAAAACTGTTTTTT.